This T cell receptor beta chain was identified during a study of blood T cell repertoires in COVID-19. Across the whole study: T cells, B-cell-depleted T cells, or PBMCs supplied cDNA or gDNA.

In the authors' methods: Estimation of nucleated cell counts was performed using reference gene primer amplification. Sequencing was performed with immunoSEQ multiplex PCR; in TCRdb, only in-frame clones are kept and a portion is missing. V and J calls and clone size are given by that table; D and trimming were obtained from the DNA. Of fewer than 70,000 clones in the sample, approximately 86% are singletons; the top ten hold approximately 15%. Recruited during active infection, patients (from Seattle) were subsequently followed longitudinally. Germline V CDR1 and CDR2: LNHNV, YYDKDF (reference sequence). The CDR3 totals 16 residues. After removal of 3 bases from V and 3 bases from J, the junction contained 7 bases not matched to a gene.

Source material: peripheral blood. This chain joins TRBV15 and TRBJ1-5; 8 bases align to TRBD1. The clonotype was recovered from a man aged 40-49 years with COVID-19, enrolled during active disease. The CDR3 is CATSRETGDFNQPQHF. The CDR3 DNA is TGTGCCACCAGCAGGGAGACAGGGGATTTCAATCAGCCCCAGCATTTT.